This T cell receptor (delta chain) originates from a study of gamma-delta T cells after stem cell transplantation. This clone was seen a few times. Possible read error: a much larger clone is one base away. The CDR3 covers 21 residues. The V gene's germline CDR1 is TSWWSYY and CDR2 QGS. V dropped 6 bases and J dropped 10; count of bases not matched to a gene: 33. TCRdb reanalysed the RT-PCR reads via CATT. The repertoire includes under 1,500 delta-chain clones, roughly 5.2% of them detected once, and less than 25% sits in the top ten. This chain links TRDV1 with TRDJ1, with TRDD3 identical over 9 bases. The sequence derives from a human donor. It is not recorded whose cells these are; they may come from a transplant donor. Sequencing was carried out using gamma-delta T cells. The CDR3 coding sequence is TGTGCTCTTGGATCTTTCCCACCTTCCCCACAGAACGTACTGGGGATACGGAGACTCATCTTT. Translated: CALGSFPPSPQNVLGIRRLIF.